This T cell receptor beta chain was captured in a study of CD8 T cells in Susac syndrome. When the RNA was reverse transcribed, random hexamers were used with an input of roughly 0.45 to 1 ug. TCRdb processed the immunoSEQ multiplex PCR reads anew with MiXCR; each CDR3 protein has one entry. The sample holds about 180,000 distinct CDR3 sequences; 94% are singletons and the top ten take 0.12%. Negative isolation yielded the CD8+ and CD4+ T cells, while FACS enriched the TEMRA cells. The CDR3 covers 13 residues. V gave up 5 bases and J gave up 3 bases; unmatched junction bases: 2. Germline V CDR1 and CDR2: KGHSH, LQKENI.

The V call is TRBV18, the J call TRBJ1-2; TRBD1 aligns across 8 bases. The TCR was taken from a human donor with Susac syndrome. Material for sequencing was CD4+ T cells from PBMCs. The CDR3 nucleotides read TGTGCCAGCTCATCGGGACAGGACTATGGCTACACCTTC. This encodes CASSSGQDYGYTF. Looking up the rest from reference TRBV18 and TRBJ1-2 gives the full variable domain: NAGVMQNPRHLVRRRGQEARLRCSPMKGHSHVYWYRQLPEEGLKFMVYLQKENIIDESGMPKERFSAEFPKEGPSILRIQQVVRGDSAAYFCASSSGQDYGYTFGSGTRLTVV.